The 13 T cell receptor beta chains presented below share a single source sample, sequenced in a study of patients and donors after allogeneic stem cell transplantation. TCRdb analysed the RT-PCR reads with MiXCR anew, one entry per CDR3 protein. The sample records some 230,000 distinct CDR3 sequences, approximately 14% being singletons. The sequenced sample consisted of blood, either unsorted or a sorted T cell fraction (not recorded which). The source of these receptors is a human donor who was either an allogeneic HSCT recipient or a stem cell or donor lymphocyte infusion donor (not recorded which). It is not recorded whose cells these are; they may come from a transplant donor.

This clonotype has at least ten counts. The chain combines TRBV20-1 with TRBJ2-3, with 7 bases matching TRBD2. The CDR3 is 16 residues long. V was pared by 0 bases and J by 2 bases, with 8 bases of the junction left unmatched. The germline gives CDR1 DFQATT, CDR2 SNEGSKA (reference sequence). CDR3 protein: CSARDYASGHTDTQYF. The DNA of the CDR3 is TGCAGTGCTAGAGATTATGCTAGCGGCCACACAGATACGCAGTATTTT.

This clonotype was counted at least ten times. The gene calls are TRBV12-3 or TRBV12-4 and TRBJ2-5, with D perhaps matching TRBD1 (5 bases). The CDR3 consists of 13 residues. Deletions cut 1 base from V and 6 bases from J, with 9 bases between. The CDR3 nucleotides are TGTGCCAGCAGTTTAGGACAGCAAAAGACCCAGTACTTC. Encoded protein: CASSLGQQKTQYF.

This clonotype came up many times. The chain employs TRBV4-3 and TRBJ1-6; D might be TRBD1 (6 bases). From germline, CDR1 is LGHNA and CDR2 YSLEER. This CDR3 is 15 amino acids long. Trimming took 2 bases from V and 7 from J, leaving 12 bases between them. The chain's CDR3 is CASSQRVGGNSPLHF. CDR3 bases: TGCGCCAGCAGCCAACGGGTAGGGGGGAATTCACCCCTCCACTTT.

In this sample, this clonotype turned up many times. An end of the junction differs from the germline gene, which may be a read error. The V and J genes are TRBV4-1 and TRBJ2-1; D gene ambiguous. CDR1 MGHRA and CDR2 YSYEKL come from the germline V gene. The CDR3 is made up of 11 amino acids. The CDR3 here is CASSYYNEQFF. The CDR3 DNA is TGTGCCAGCAGCTACTACAATGAGCAGTTCTTC.

The chain is built from TRBV6-1 and TRBJ1-2; D not certain. The germline V gene has CDR1 MNHNS and CDR2 SASEGT. There are 14 residues in the CDR3. Trimming removed 0 bases at V and 7 bases at J, with 12 bases between. The CDR3 DNA is TGTGCCAGCAGTGAAGCTAGATTAGTAACTGGCTACACCTTC. It encodes CASSEARLVTGYTF.

This clonotype has ten or more counts. The genes are TRBV6-1 and TRBJ1-6; D is possibly TRBD1 (6 bases). The V gene's germline CDR1 is MNHNS and CDR2 SASEGT. The CDR3 extends over 18 amino acids. V was trimmed by 5 bases and J by 0 bases, leaving 17 bases between them. The chain's CDR3 is CASSPQGTISSYNSPLHF. CDR3 nucleotide sequence: TGTGCCAGCAGTCCGCAGGGGACCATCAGCTCCTATAATTCACCCCTCCACTTT.

V is TRBV29-1 and J is TRBJ2-3, with 8 positions matching TRBD2. From germline, CDR1 is SQVTM and CDR2 ANQGSEA. V was clipped by 4 bases and J by 3 bases; unmatched bases: 6. This CDR3 spans 14 amino acids. The CDR3 reads CSVVRGGRTDTQYF. CDR3 coding DNA: TGCAGCGTTGTCCGGGGCGGGAGGACAGATACGCAGTATTTT.

The rearrangement uses TRBV7-2 and TRBJ2-1, with unresolved D. The length of the CDR3 is 13 residues. Per the germline V gene, CDR1 is SGHTA and CDR2 is FQGNSA. V was pared by 0 bases and J by 9 bases, with 9 bases between. CDR3 amino acids: CASSLALRPEQFF. Written as DNA, the CDR3 is TGTGCCAGCAGCTTAGCCCTTAGGCCTGAGCAGTTCTTC. Full variable domain (missing parts from reference TRBV7-2 and TRBJ2-1): GAGVSQSPSNKVTEKGKDVELRCDPISGHTALYWYRQSLGQGLEFLIYFQGNSAPDKSGLPSDRFSAERTGGSVSTLTIQRTQQEDSAVYLCASSLALRPEQFFGPGTRLTVL.

This clonotype was counted a few times. The chain combines TRBV11-1 with TRBJ2-7, with D possibly matching TRBD2 (5 bases). The CDR3 is made up of 15 amino acids. CDR1 is SGHAT and CDR2 is FQDESV in the germline V gene (reference sequence). V dropped 1 base and J dropped 2 bases, with 12 bases sitting between them. CDR3: CASSLVGGSPYEQYF. The CDR3 nucleotides are TGTGCCAGCAGCTTAGTTGGTGGGAGCCCCTACGAGCAGTACTTC.

This clonotype was observed a handful of times. The J gene is TRBJ2-7, the V gene TRBV20-1, with 10 bases lining up with TRBD1. The CDR3 contains 14 residues. From germline, CDR1 is DFQATT and CDR2 SNEGSKA (reference sequence). Trimming at V came to 0 bases and at J to 3 bases, leaving 2 bases not matched to a gene. In nucleotides, the CDR3 is TGCAGTGCTAGAGACGGGACAGGGGACTACGAGCAGTACTTC. Residues: CSARDGTGDYEQYF.

In its sample, this clonotype was seen a few times. V gene TRBV29-1 combines with J gene TRBJ1-1, with no clear D. The length of the CDR3 is 13 residues. CDR1 and CDR2 from the germline V gene are SQVTM and ANQGSEA. Trimming left V 7 bases short and J 1 base short, with 13 bases between. DNA for the CDR3: TGCAGCGAGGCTTCTAATTCGAACACTGAAGCTTTCTTT. It codes for CSEASNSNTEAFF.

The chain recombines TRBV5-5 with TRBJ2-7; TRBD2 matches 10 bases. Per germline, CDR1 SGHKS and CDR2 YYEKEE (reference sequence). V shed 5 bases, J shed 4 bases, and the junction held 6 bases outside the gene matches. This CDR3 has 14 residues. CDR3 sequence: CASSGVAGGYEQYF. The CDR3, as DNA: TGTGCCAGCAGTGGGGTAGCGGGAGGTTACGAGCAGTACTTC.

The chain is built from TRBV12-3 or TRBV12-4 and TRBJ1-5, with TRBD1 as a possible D gene (5 bases). The CDR3 length is 15 residues. V gave up 1 base and J gave up 7 bases, with 14 bases separating them. The CDR3 coding sequence is TGTGCCAGCAGTTTAGGACAGTTAGGGGCCCAGCCCCAGCATTTT. Its protein is CASSLGQLGAQPQHF.